These 31 T cell receptor beta chains originate from one sample sequenced in a study of T cell repertoires in cytomegalovirus infection. TCRdb processed the reads anew with MiXCR; each CDR3 protein has one entry. Among 630,000 or so distinct CDR3 sequences listed, around 24% were seen once. Sequencing was carried out using CD8+ T cells from PBMCs. Receptors were obtained from a human donor in good health (CMV status not recorded). Some clones in this sample may be carry-over from other donors' samples.

Remarks on this clonotype: A read error may be the cause here, since a much bigger clone is one base away. J is TRBJ2-3 and V is TRBV24-1, with D perhaps TRBD2 (6 bases). V lost 4 bases to trimming and J lost 6 bases, with 16 bases between them. CDR3 size: 15 residues. Germline CDR1 and CDR2: KGHDR and SFDVKD. The CDR3 sequence: CATSEIGTGDDTQYF. CDR3 nucleotides: TGTGCCACCAGTGAGATCGGGACGGGGGACGATACGCAGTATTTT.

In this sample, this clonotype turned up a few times. The genes are TRBV5-1 and TRBJ2-4; the D gene is possibly TRBD2 (5 bases). The CDR3 is made up of 14 amino acids. Trimming pared 6 bases from V and 3 bases from J, leaving 13 bases between. Germline CDR1 and CDR2: SGHRS and YFSETQ. CDR3 region: CASTYGRGKNIQYF. In DNA form, the CDR3 reads TGCGCCAGCACCTATGGACGGGGCAAAAACATTCAGTACTTC.

This clonotype has only a few counts. The chain carries TRBV19 and TRBJ1-1, with a possible D match to TRBD1 (5 bases). This CDR3 has 13 residues. Trimming stripped 7 bases from V and 11 bases from J, with 20 bases between. Germline CDR1 LNHDA, CDR2 SQIVND (reference sequence). The CDR3 here is CASMAGTYPSAFF. CDR3 in DNA: TGTGCCAGTATGGCCGGGACTTACCCATCTGCTTTCTTT.

This clonotype has just a few counts. V usage is TRBV25-1 and J usage is TRBJ2-5; 7 bases match TRBD2. Germline V gene lookup returns CDR1 MGHDK and CDR2 SYGVNS. The V segment lost 1 base and the J segment 5 bases; nucleotides outside the gene matches: 4. This CDR3 spans 14 amino acids. CDR3: CASSELGGMETQYF. CDR3 sequence (DNA): TGTGCCAGCAGTGAATTGGGGGGGATGGAGACCCAGTACTTC.

This sequence joins TRBV28 and TRBJ1-1; D is perhaps TRBD1 (6 bases). Per the germline V gene, CDR1 is MDHEN and CDR2 is SYDVKM. The CDR3 extends over 16 amino acids. The germline V and J ends were trimmed by 6 bases and 4 bases, with 21 bases remaining between them. CDR3 nucleotides: TGTGCCAGCAGCCTTAGATGGGGGGGCCTTAGCACTGAAGCTTTCTTT. It encodes CASSLRWGGLSTEAFF.

This clonotype was detected once. At one end the junction does not follow the germline gene, possibly because of a read error. J is TRBJ2-5 and V is TRBV5-5; 7 bases are a match to TRBD2. Germline CDR1 reads SGHKS; CDR2 reads YYEKEE (reference sequence). The length of the CDR3 is 12 residues. This CDR3 reads CVSSGGGETQYF. The DNA for the CDR3 is TGTGTCAGCAGCGGCGGGGGAGAGACCCAGTACTTC.

This clonotype was observed a few times. The rearrangement links TRBV7-8 to TRBJ2-1; TRBD1 aligns across 9 bases. This CDR3 contains 16 residues. Germline assignment: CDR1 SGHVS and CDR2 FQNEAQ. J was trimmed by 9 bases and V by 1 base; bases with no gene match: 10. CDR3 residues: CASSLVRDRGTIEQFF. Here the CDR3 DNA reads TGTGCCAGCAGCTTAGTTAGAGACAGGGGGACAATTGAGCAGTTCTTC.

The sample holds many counts of this clonotype. The V gene is TRBV7-9, the J gene TRBJ1-6; maybe TRBD1 (5 bases). The CDR3 contains 16 residues. Germline CDR1 SEHNR, CDR2 FQNEAQ (reference sequence). V was cut by 5 bases and J by 3 bases, with 14 bases left in between. This CDR3 is CASSPGAQVYNSPLHF. In nucleotides, the CDR3 is TGTGCCAGCAGCCCTGGAGCACAGGTCTATAATTCACCCCTCCACTTT. The full variable domain, in which reference TRBV7-9 and TRBJ1-6 provide the parts outside the CDR3, is DTGVSQNPRHKITKRGQNVTFRCDPISEHNRLYWYRQTLGQGPEFLTYFQNEAQLEKSRLLSDRFSAERPKGSFSTLEIQRTEQGDSAMYLCASSPGAQVYNSPLHFGNGTRLTVT.

This clonotype was found a few times. The chain links TRBV19 to TRBJ1-1; D call uncertain. Germline values: CDR1 LNHDA, CDR2 SQIVND (reference sequence). V lost 3 bases and J 2 bases, leaving 16 bases between the germline ends. CDR3 length equals 16 residues. The CDR3 nucleotides are TGTGCCAGTAGTATTTTACCCCGACGTTACAACACTGAAGCTTTCTTT. Translating gives CASSILPRRYNTEAFF.

The chain uses TRBV14 and TRBJ2-7; D perhaps matches TRBD1 (5 bases). There are 13 residues in the CDR3. The germline V and J ends were trimmed by 4 bases and 4 bases, with 11 bases remaining between them. The V gene's germline CDR1 is SGHDN and CDR2 FVKESK. The CDR3 spells CASSPSDKYEQYF. The CDR3 bases are TGTGCCAGCAGCCCCTCGGACAAATACGAGCAGTACTTC.

With respect to this clonotype: Since a much larger clone is just one base distant, this may be a read error. The chain is built from TRBV6-5 and TRBJ1-1; no clear D. This CDR3 comprises 15 residues. The germline V gene encodes CDR1 MNHEY and CDR2 SVGAGI. V was clipped by 5 bases and J by 4 bases, with 17 bases between them. The CDR3 region has the DNA TGTGCCAGCAGTGAACAGAAAGGAGGGAGCACTGAAGCTTTCTTT. Protein sequence: CASSEQKGGSTEAFF.

This clonotype was counted many times. The chain employs TRBV7-2 and TRBJ2-1, with 8 nucleotides matching TRBD2. The junction had 7 bases not matched to a gene; V was cut back by 4 bases and J by 5 bases. Germline V gene lookup returns CDR1 SGHTA and CDR2 FQGNSA. This CDR3 comprises 15 residues. The CDR3 DNA is TGTGCCAGCAGCTCCCCGAGTAGCGGGGACAATGAGCAGTTCTTC. This sequence encodes CASSSPSSGDNEQFF.

This clonotype was recorded a few times. The CDR3 protein is CSARDISGAMEETQYF. As DNA, the CDR3 is TGCAGTGCTAGAGATATAAGCGGGGCCATGGAAGAGACCCAGTACTTC. The chain is built from TRBV20-1 and TRBJ2-5; TRBD2 matches at 7 bases. Germline trimming cut 0 bases from V and 3 bases from J; bases unmatched to any gene: 10. Germline values: CDR1 DFQATT, CDR2 SNEGSKA (reference sequence). The CDR3 is 16 residues long.

The CDR3: CSVDREYNEQFF. In DNA form, the CDR3 reads TGCAGCGTTGACAGGGAGTACAATGAGCAGTTCTTC. This chain connects TRBV29-1 to TRBJ2-1; possibly TRBD1 or TRBD2 for D (5 bases each). CDR3 length: 12 amino acids. Germline values: CDR1 SQVTM, CDR2 ANQGSEA. V was pared by 3 bases and J by 4 bases, with 7 bases between.

In its sample, this clonotype was seen many times. This chain connects TRBV6-6 to TRBJ2-5; D ambiguous. CDR3 length: 14 residues. Trimming shortened V by 5 bases and J by 2 bases, and 12 bases separated the two germline ends. Germline lookup yields CDR1 MNHNY and CDR2 SVGAGI (reference sequence). The CDR3 nucleotides read TGTGCCAGCAGTGATGGGCACATACAAGAGACCCAGTACTTC. Its protein product is CASSDGHIQETQYF.

The rearrangement joins TRBV7-9 to TRBJ1-1; unclear D gene. The V and J ends lost 2 bases and 3 bases respectively, with 10 bases between them. The length of the CDR3 is 14 residues. CDR1 is SEHNR, CDR2 FQNEAQ, per germline (reference sequence). CDR3 bases: TGTGCCAGCAGCTTAACGGGCACATACACTGAAGCTTTCTTT. Its protein is CASSLTGTYTEAFF. The full variable domain, its missing parts supplied by reference TRBV7-9 and TRBJ1-1, is DTGVSQNPRHKITKRGQNVTFRCDPISEHNRLYWYRQTLGQGPEFLTYFQNEAQLEKSRLLSDRFSAERPKGSFSTLEIQRTEQGDSAMYLCASSLTGTYTEAFFGQGTRLTVV.

The rearrangement links TRBV7-3 to TRBJ1-1; tentatively, D is TRBD1 (6 bases). Trimming removed 4 bases at V and 1 base at J, with 16 bases between. CDR1 and CDR2 from the germline V gene are SGHTA and FQGTGA. The CDR3 contains 16 residues. The CDR3 DNA is TGTGCCAGCAGCTCCGGGGGGGGGCCTCCGAACACTGAAGCTTTCTTT. Translating gives CASSSGGGPPNTEAFF.

As concerns this clonotype: Its ends do not fully match the called genes, so a read error is possible. The chain has TRBV15 and TRBJ2-1; D is possibly TRBD2 (5 bases). The germline gives CDR1 LNHNV, CDR2 YYDKDF (reference sequence). The CDR3 is 14 residues long. The chain's CDR3 is CATSTYDYYDEQFF. CDR3 nucleotides: TGTGCCACCAGCACTTATGACTACTACGATGAGCAGTTCTTC.

This clonotype was found a few times. CDR3 sequence: CASIETPGQQETQYF. Here the CDR3 DNA reads TGTGCCAGCATCGAAACGCCGGGACAGCAAGAGACCCAGTACTTC. This chain uses TRBV12-3 or TRBV12-4 with TRBJ2-5; 7 bases map to TRBD1. This CDR3 contains 15 residues. V dropped 7 bases and J dropped 2; count of bases not matched to a gene: 10.

In its sample, this clonotype was seen a few times. The chain employs TRBV6-1 and TRBJ2-1; D uncertain. Trimming pared 1 base from V and 7 bases from J, leaving 14 bases between. The V gene's germline CDR1 is MNHNS and CDR2 SASEGT. This CDR3 comprises 15 residues. CDR3 coding DNA: TGTGCCAGCAGTGAAGACTCTTCCCTATGGAATGAGCAGTTCTTC. Encoded protein: CASSEDSSLWNEQFF.

The CDR3 sequence: CSVEDRVGNYGYTF. CDR3 in DNA: TGCAGCGTTGAAGACAGGGTGGGTAACTATGGCTACACCTTC. The chain joins TRBV29-1 to TRBJ1-2, with D perhaps matching TRBD1 (5 bases). Trimming shortened V by 0 bases and J by 1 base, and 9 bases separated the two germline ends. The V gene's germline CDR1 is SQVTM and CDR2 ANQGSEA. The CDR3 contains 14 residues.

There are a few counts of this clonotype. This chain links TRBV27 with TRBJ1-1, with a possible D match to TRBD1 (6 bases). The V end was cut by 4 bases, the J end by 3 bases, with 9 bases between. Germline lookup yields CDR1 MNHEY and CDR2 SMNVEV (reference sequence). The CDR3 runs 13 residues. CDR3 bases: TGTGCCAGCAGTTGGGACACTTACACTGAAGCTTTCTTT. It translates to CASSWDTYTEAFF.

This clonotype turned up a few times. The chain links TRBV28 to TRBJ1-3; D gene uncertain. There are 14 residues in the CDR3. Per the germline V gene, CDR1 is MDHEN and CDR2 is SYDVKM. Trimming stripped 6 bases from V and 2 bases from J, with 11 bases between. DNA of the CDR3: TGTGCCAGCAGACCCGGGAGGACTGGAAACACCATATATTTT. This sequence encodes CASRPGRTGNTIYF.

This chain uses TRBV10-3 with TRBJ1-1; 8 nucleotides agree with TRBD1. J gave up 5 bases and V 8 bases, and 10 bases lay outside the gene matches. The CDR3 totals 14 residues. Germline CDR1 ENHRY, CDR2 SYGVKD. CDR3 residues: CAIGLDRVETEAFF. In nucleotides, the CDR3 is TGTGCCATCGGATTGGACAGGGTGGAAACTGAAGCTTTCTTT.

This clonotype was picked up many times. This chain uses TRBV6-5 with TRBJ2-2; the D call may be TRBD1 or TRBD2 (5 bases each). The CDR3 is made up of 12 amino acids. With 5 bases removed from V and 7 bases from J, the gap between germline ends came to 8 bases. Looked up from germline, CDR1 is MNHEY and CDR2 is SVGAGI. The CDR3 loop reads CASSGDRGELFF. The CDR3 coding sequence is TGTGCCAGCAGTGGGGACCGCGGGGAGCTGTTTTTT.

This clonotype was seen at least ten times. V is TRBV7-8 and J is TRBJ2-5, with 11 bases lining up with TRBD2. This CDR3 spans 15 amino acids. After removal of 6 bases from V and 2 bases from J, the junction contained 5 bases not matched to a gene. Germline CDR1 SGHVS, CDR2 FQNEAQ. CDR3 residues: CASRLLAGGQETQYF. The CDR3 region has the DNA TGTGCCAGCAGGCTGTTAGCGGGGGGGCAAGAGACCCAGTACTTC. Filled out from reference TRBV7-8 and TRBJ2-5, the complete variable domain reads GAGVSQSPRYKVAKRGQDVALRCDPISGHVSLFWYQQALGQGPEFLTYFQNEAQLDKSGLPSDRFFAERPEGSVSTLKIQRTQQEDSAVYLCASRLLAGGQETQYFGPGTRLLVL.

This clonotype was counted at least ten times. V and J are TRBV5-6 and TRBJ2-1; TRBD1 matches at 9 bases. Germline V gene lookup returns CDR1 SGHDT and CDR2 YYEEEE. This CDR3 spans 14 amino acids. After removal of 5 bases from V and 8 bases from J, the junction contained 8 bases not matched to a gene. CDR3 sequence: CASSSGTGPYEQFF. The CDR3, as DNA: TGTGCCAGCAGTTCCGGGACAGGGCCGTATGAGCAGTTCTTC.

A few counts support this clonotype. The chain has TRBV20-1 and TRBJ1-2; tentative D call: TRBD1 (5 bases). Trimming took 0 bases from V and 5 from J, leaving 10 bases between them. CDR3 length equals 13 residues. Germline CDR1 and CDR2: DFQATT and SNEGSKA (reference sequence). This CDR3 reads CSARERGAYGYTF. The CDR3 DNA sequence: TGCAGTGCTAGAGAGAGAGGGGCGTATGGCTACACCTTC.

The chain couples TRBV7-4 to TRBJ2-1; 8 bases align to TRBD1. This CDR3 has 15 residues. Germline V lookup: CDR1 SGHVT, CDR2 SQSDAQ. J gave up 3 bases and V 3 bases, and 4 bases lay outside the gene matches. In DNA, the CDR3 is TGTGCCAGCAGCTTTCTGGGACAGGACTACAATGAGCAGTTCTTC. As protein: CASSFLGQDYNEQFF.

This rearrangement joins TRBV15 to TRBJ2-1, with D possibly matching TRBD2 (6 bases). V was pared by 9 bases and J by 10 bases, with 22 bases between. In germline, CDR1 is LNHNV, CDR2 YYDKDF (reference sequence). CDR3 length: 14 residues. The CDR3 loop reads CATGGVDGPYEQFF. DNA of the CDR3: TGTGCCACGGGCGGGGTTGATGGGCCATACGAGCAGTTCTTC.

V gene TRBV4-1 combines with J gene TRBJ1-1; D uncertain. CDR3 size: 13 residues. The germline V gene has CDR1 MGHRA and CDR2 YSYEKL. The germline V and J ends were trimmed by 1 base and 5 bases, with 8 bases remaining between them. The CDR3 loop reads CASSQGIGTEAFF. The DNA for the CDR3 is TGCGCCAGCAGCCAAGGAATTGGGACTGAAGCTTTCTTT.